The rows below give T cell receptor beta chains drawn from one sample of a study of identical twins. TCRdb used MiXCR to reprocess the 5' RACE reads, holding one entry per CDR3 protein. This table holds under 250,000 distinct CDR3 sequences, approximately 8% found once. The sample also formed part of further work on yellow fever vaccine responses in identical twins.

Sequencing was performed on CD8+ T cells sorted from blood. These receptors all come from a woman aged 18-29 years in good health. The CDR3 runs from the conserved cysteine through the conserved F or W. Fields, in order: D gene, clone size, V gene, J gene, CDR3 protein, CDR3 DNA. A D gene is named only where the DNA matches it firmly. The size of a clone is reported for some rows only, either as once, few or many, or as a class for expanded clones.

d_gene: -; abundance: many; v_gene: TRBV3-1; j_gene: TRBJ1-1; CDR3aa: CASSQDRTLRTHNTEAFF; CDR3nt: TGTGCCAGCAGCCAAGATCGTACCCTACGGACCCATAACACTGAAGCTTTCTTT
d_gene: -; abundance: few; v_gene: TRBV28; j_gene: TRBJ2-1; CDR3aa: CASSMTENEQFF; CDR3nt: TGTGCCAGCAGCATGACTGAGAATGAGCAGTTCTTC
d_gene: -; abundance: -; v_gene: TRBV7-8; j_gene: TRBJ2-1; CDR3aa: CASSLPINRGLGDYNEQFF; CDR3nt: TGTGCCAGCAGCTTACCGATTAATAGGGGGTTGGGGGACTACAATGAGCAGTTCTTC
d_gene: TRBD2; abundance: many; v_gene: TRBV12-3/TRBV12-4; j_gene: TRBJ2-4; CDR3aa: CASSSGRGGAKNIQYF; CDR3nt: TGTGCCAGCAGTTCCGGTCGCGGGGGGGCCAAAAACATTCAGTACTTC
d_gene: TRBD2; abundance: few; v_gene: TRBV2; j_gene: TRBJ2-5; CDR3aa: CASTLAGGGETQYF; CDR3nt: TGTGCCAGCACCCTAGCGGGAGGGGGGGAGACCCAGTACTTC
d_gene: -; abundance: few; v_gene: TRBV9; j_gene: TRBJ1-1; CDR3aa: CASSQWDGNTEAFF; CDR3nt: TGTGCCAGCAGCCAATGGGACGGGAACACTGAAGCTTTCTTT
d_gene: TRBD1; abundance: many; v_gene: TRBV3-1; j_gene: TRBJ1-1; CDR3aa: CASSPIGQGAVNTEAFF; CDR3nt: TGTGCCAGCAGCCCTATCGGACAGGGGGCTGTGAACACTGAAGCTTTCTTT
d_gene: -; abundance: -; v_gene: TRBV28; j_gene: TRBJ2-1; CDR3aa: CASMWGAYNEQFF; CDR3nt: TGTGCCAGCATGTGGGGCGCCTACAATGAGCAGTTCTTC
d_gene: TRBD1; abundance: many; v_gene: TRBV29-1; j_gene: TRBJ2-3; CDR3aa: CSAGDREIDTQYF; CDR3nt: TGCAGCGCCGGGGACAGGGAAATAGATACGCAGTATTTT
d_gene: -; abundance: many; v_gene: TRBV29-1; j_gene: TRBJ2-2; CDR3aa: CSVERVNTGELFF; CDR3nt: TGCAGCGTTGAAAGGGTGAACACCGGGGAGCTGTTTTTT
d_gene: TRBD2; abundance: -; v_gene: TRBV7-6; j_gene: TRBJ2-5; CDR3aa: CASSLIAGRGEETQYF; CDR3nt: TGTGCCAGCAGCTTAATCGCGGGGAGGGGTGAAGAGACCCAGTACTTC
d_gene: TRBD2; abundance: many; v_gene: TRBV24-1; j_gene: TRBJ2-1; CDR3aa: CATSDYRGTSGRDPYNEQFF; CDR3nt: TGTGCCACCAGTGACTACCGCGGGACTAGCGGGAGGGATCCTTACAATGAGCAGTTCTTC
d_gene: -; abundance: -; v_gene: TRBV7-8; j_gene: TRBJ2-7; CDR3aa: CASSTLTTWSTDEQYF; CDR3nt: TGTGCCAGCAGCACCCTCACAACATGGTCCACAGACGAGCAGTACTTC
d_gene: -; abundance: many; v_gene: TRBV7-9; j_gene: TRBJ1-4; CDR3aa: CASSPKGGWANEKLFF; CDR3nt: TGTGCCAGCAGCCCCAAGGGAGGTTGGGCTAATGAAAAACTGTTTTTT
d_gene: -; abundance: few; v_gene: TRBV2; j_gene: TRBJ2-2; CDR3aa: CASTESGQGSLGTGELFF; CDR3nt: TGTGCCAGCACCGAATCGGGGCAAGGTTCTCTTGGGACCGGGGAGCTGTTTTTT
d_gene: -; abundance: many; v_gene: TRBV11-2; j_gene: TRBJ2-1; CDR3aa: CASSLVSGRLYNEQFF; CDR3nt: TGTGCCAGCAGCTTAGTTTCCGGTAGACTATACAATGAGCAGTTCTTC
d_gene: TRBD1; abundance: many; v_gene: TRBV2; j_gene: TRBJ2-1; CDR3aa: CASSLSHPRGSEQFF; CDR3nt: TGTGCCAGCAGTCTCAGCCACCCCAGGGGGTCTGAGCAGTTCTTC
d_gene: -; abundance: few; v_gene: TRBV18; j_gene: TRBJ2-7; CDR3aa: CASSPEPGMYEQYF; CDR3nt: TGTGCCAGCTCACCAGAGCCAGGCATGTACGAGCAGTACTTC
d_gene: -; abundance: -; v_gene: TRBV28; j_gene: TRBJ2-7; CDR3aa: CASSLAPSGHSYEQYF; CDR3nt: TGTGCCAGCAGTTTAGCCCCCAGCGGGCACTCCTACGAGCAGTACTTC